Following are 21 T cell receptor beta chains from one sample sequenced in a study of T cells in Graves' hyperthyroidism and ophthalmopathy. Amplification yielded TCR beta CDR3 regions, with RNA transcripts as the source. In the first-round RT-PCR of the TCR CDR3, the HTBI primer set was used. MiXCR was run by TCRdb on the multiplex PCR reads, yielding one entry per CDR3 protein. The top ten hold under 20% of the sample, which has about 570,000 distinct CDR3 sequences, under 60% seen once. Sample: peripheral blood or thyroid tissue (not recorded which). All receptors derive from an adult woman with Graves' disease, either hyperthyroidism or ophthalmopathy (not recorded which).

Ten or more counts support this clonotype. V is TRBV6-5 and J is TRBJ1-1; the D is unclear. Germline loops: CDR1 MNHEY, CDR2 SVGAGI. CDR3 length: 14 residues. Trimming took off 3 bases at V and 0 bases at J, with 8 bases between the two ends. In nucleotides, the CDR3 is TGTGCCAGCAGTTATGGCCCCTTGAACACTGAAGCTTTCTTT. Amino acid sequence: CASSYGPLNTEAFF.

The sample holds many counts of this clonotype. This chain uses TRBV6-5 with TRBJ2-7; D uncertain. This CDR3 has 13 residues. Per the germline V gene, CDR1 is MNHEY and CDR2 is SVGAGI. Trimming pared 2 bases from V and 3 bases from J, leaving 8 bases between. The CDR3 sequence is CASSYPPIYEQYF. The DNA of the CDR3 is TGTGCCAGCAGTTACCCACCGATCTACGAGCAGTACTTC.

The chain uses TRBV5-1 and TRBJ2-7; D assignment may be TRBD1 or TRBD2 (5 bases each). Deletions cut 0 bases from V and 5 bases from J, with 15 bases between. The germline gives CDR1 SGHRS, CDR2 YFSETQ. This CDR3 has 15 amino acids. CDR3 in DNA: TGCGCCAGCAGCTTGGCCGGGGCAGGAGGTAACGAGCAGTACTTC. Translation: CASSLAGAGGNEQYF.

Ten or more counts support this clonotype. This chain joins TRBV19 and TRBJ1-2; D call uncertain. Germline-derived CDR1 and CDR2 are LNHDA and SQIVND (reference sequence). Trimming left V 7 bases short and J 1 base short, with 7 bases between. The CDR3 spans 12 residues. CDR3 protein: CASTTINYGYTF. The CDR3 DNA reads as TGTGCCAGTACGACAATTAACTATGGCTACACCTTC.

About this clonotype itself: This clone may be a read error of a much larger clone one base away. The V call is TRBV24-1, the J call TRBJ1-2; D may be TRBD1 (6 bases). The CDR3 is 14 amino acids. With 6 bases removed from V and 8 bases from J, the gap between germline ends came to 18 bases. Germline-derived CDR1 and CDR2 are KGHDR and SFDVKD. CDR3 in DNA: TGTGCCACCAGTTTCGGCGGCAGGGGAAACGGCTACACCTTC. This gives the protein CATSFGGRGNGYTF.

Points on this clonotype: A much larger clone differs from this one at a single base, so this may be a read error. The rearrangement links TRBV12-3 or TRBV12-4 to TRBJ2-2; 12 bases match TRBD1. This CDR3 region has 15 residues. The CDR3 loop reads CASSHGTGGTGELSF. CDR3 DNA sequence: TGTGCCAGCAGCCACGGGACAGGGGGCACCGGGGAGCTGTCTTTT.

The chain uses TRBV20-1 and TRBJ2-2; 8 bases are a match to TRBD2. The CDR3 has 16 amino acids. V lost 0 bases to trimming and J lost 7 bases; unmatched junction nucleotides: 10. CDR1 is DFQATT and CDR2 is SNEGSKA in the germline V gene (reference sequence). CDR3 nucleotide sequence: TGCAGTGCTAGAGATACCCGGGAGGGAGCGAGCGGGGAGCTGTTTTTT. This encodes CSARDTREGASGELFF.

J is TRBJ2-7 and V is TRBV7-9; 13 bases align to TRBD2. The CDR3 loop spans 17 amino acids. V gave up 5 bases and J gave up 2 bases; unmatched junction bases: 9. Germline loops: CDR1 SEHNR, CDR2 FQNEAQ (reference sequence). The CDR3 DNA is TGTGCCAGCAGCACACTAGCGGGGGGGCGGGGAGCCTACGAGCAGTACTTC. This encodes CASSTLAGGRGAYEQYF.

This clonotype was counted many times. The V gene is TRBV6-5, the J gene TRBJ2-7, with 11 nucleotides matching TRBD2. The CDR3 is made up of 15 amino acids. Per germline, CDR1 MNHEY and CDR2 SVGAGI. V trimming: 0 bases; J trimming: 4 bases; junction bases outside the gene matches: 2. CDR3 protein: CASSYSTSGKYEQYF. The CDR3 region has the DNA TGTGCCAGCAGTTACTCGACTAGCGGGAAGTACGAGCAGTACTTC.

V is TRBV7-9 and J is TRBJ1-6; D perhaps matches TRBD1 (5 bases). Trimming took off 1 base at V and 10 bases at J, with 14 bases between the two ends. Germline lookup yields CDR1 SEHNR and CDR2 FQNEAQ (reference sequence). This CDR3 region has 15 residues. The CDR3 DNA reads TGTGCCAGCAGCTTAGTGTCAGGGTCGGTGTCACCCCTCCACTTT. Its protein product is CASSLVSGSVSPLHF.

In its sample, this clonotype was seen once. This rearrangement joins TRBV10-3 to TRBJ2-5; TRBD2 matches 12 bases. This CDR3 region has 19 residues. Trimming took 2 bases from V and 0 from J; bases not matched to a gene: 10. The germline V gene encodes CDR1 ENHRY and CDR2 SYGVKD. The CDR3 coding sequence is TGTGCCATCAGTGAGCCGACTGGACTAGCGGGATCGTACCAAGAGACCCAGTACTTC. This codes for CAISEPTGLAGSYQETQYF.

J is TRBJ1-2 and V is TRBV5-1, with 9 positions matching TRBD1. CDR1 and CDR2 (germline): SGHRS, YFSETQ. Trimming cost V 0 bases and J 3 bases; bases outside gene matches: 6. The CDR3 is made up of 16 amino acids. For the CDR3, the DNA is TGCGCCAGCAGCTTGGTTGGGACAGGGATTGACTATGGCTACACCTTC. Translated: CASSLVGTGIDYGYTF. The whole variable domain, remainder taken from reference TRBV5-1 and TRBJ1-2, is KAGVTQTPRYLIKTRGQQVTLSCSPISGHRSVSWYQQTPGQGLQFLFEYFSETQRNKGNFPGRFSGRQFSNSRSEMNVSTLELGDSALYLCASSLVGTGIDYGYTFGSGTRLTVV.

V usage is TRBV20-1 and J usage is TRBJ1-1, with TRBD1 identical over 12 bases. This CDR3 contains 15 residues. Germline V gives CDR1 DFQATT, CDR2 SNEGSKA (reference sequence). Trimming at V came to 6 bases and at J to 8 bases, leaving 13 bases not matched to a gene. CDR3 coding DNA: TGCAGTGCCATACCCGGGGGACAGGGGGCACTAGAAGCTTTCTTT. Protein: CSAIPGGQGALEAFF.

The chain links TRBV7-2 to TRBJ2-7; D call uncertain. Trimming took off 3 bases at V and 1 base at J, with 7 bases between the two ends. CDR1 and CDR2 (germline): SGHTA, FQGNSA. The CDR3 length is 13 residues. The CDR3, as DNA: TGTGCCAGCAGCTTCGATAAATCCTACGAGCAGTACTTC. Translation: CASSFDKSYEQYF.

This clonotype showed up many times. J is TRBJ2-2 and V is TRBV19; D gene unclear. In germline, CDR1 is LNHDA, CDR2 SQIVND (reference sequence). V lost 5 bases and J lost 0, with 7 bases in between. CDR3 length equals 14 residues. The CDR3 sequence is CASSEQTNTGELFF. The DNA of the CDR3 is TGTGCCAGTAGTGAACAGACGAACACCGGGGAGCTGTTTTTT. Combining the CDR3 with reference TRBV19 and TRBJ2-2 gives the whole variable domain DGGITQSPKYLFRKEGQNVTLSCEQNLNHDAMYWYRQDPGQGLRLIYYSQIVNDFQKGDIAEGYSVSREKKESFPLTVTSAQKNPTAFYLCASSEQTNTGELFFGEGSRLTVL.

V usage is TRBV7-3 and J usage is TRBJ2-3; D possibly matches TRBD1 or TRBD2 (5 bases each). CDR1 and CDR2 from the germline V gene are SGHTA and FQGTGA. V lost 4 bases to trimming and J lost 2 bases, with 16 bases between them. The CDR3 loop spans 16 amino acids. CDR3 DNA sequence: TGTGCCAGCAGCTCACTCCCTAGGGACCTCACAGATACGCAGTATTTT. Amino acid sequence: CASSSLPRDLTDTQYF.

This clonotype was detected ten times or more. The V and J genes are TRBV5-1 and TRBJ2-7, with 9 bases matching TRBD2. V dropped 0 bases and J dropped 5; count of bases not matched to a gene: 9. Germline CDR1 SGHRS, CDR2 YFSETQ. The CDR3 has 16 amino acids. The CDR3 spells CASSLGRSGRTHEQYF. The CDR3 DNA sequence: TGCGCCAGCAGCTTGGGAAGGAGCGGGAGGACCCACGAGCAGTACTTC.

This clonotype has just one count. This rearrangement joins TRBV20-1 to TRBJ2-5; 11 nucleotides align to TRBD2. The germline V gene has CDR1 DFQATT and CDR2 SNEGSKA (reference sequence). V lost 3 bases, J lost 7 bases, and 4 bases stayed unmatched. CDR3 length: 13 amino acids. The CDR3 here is CSASSGTSGTQYF. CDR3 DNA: TGCAGTGCTAGCTCCGGGACTAGCGGGACCCAGTACTTC.

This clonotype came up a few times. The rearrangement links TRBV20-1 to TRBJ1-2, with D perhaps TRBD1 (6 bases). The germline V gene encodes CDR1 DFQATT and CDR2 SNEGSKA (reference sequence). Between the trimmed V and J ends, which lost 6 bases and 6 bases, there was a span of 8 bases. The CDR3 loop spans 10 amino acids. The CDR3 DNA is TGCAGTGCCCAGGGGAATGGCTACACCTTC. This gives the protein CSAQGNGYTF.

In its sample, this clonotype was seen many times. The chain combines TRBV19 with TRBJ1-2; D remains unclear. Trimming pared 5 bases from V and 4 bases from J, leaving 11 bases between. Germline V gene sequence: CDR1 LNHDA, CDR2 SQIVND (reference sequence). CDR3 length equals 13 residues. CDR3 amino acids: CASSPGHLYGYTF. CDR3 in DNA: TGTGCCAGTAGTCCAGGCCACCTCTATGGCTACACCTTC.

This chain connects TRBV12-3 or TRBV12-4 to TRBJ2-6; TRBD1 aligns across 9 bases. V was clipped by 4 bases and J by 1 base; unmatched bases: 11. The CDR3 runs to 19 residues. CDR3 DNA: TGTGCCAGCAGTTGGCCGGGACAGGGCCCATTATCTGGGGCCAACGTCCTGACTTTC. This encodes CASSWPGQGPLSGANVLTF.